Below, 28 T cell receptor beta chains from the same sample are listed, as sequenced in a study of Ad26.COV2.S vaccination and SARS-CoV-2 variants. Generated by immunoSEQ multiplex PCR, the TCRdb table keeps only in-frame clones and is missing some. The sample includes some 400,000 clones, roughly 90% seen only once; the top ten take under 2%. Treatment defined: around 19 received Ad26.COV2.S at low or high dose, single or two shots; about 5 received placebo; per-sample allocation not given. At day 63 after the first vaccine or placebo injection, samples were drawn. The sample in question was peripheral blood, obtained in a trial of Ad26.COV2.S vaccine versus placebo. The receptors were sampled from a person between 18 and 60 years old who received the Ad26.COV2.S COVID-19 vaccine or a placebo.

This clone has only a few counts. The chain employs TRBV19 and TRBJ2-7; 9 bases align to TRBD2. Germline CDR1 reads LNHDA; CDR2 reads SQIVND (reference sequence). This CDR3 is 15 amino acids long. V lost 5 bases to trimming and J lost 3 bases; unmatched junction nucleotides: 8. CDR3 DNA sequence: TGTGCCAGTAGTCTTAGCGGGGGTGTCCACTACGAGCAGTACTTC. Translated: CASSLSGGVHYEQYF.

CDR3 sequence reads: CASSRQGSNYGYTF. The CDR3 nucleotides read TGTGCCAGCAGTCGACAGGGGTCGAACTATGGCTACACCTTC. V gene TRBV27 combines with J gene TRBJ1-2; 8 bases align to TRBD1. V gave up 5 bases and J gave up 2 bases; unmatched junction bases: 4. The length of the CDR3 is 14 residues. CDR1 and CDR2 from the germline V gene are MNHEY and SMNVEV (reference sequence).

The V and J genes are TRBV7-2 and TRBJ2-5, with TRBD2 identical over 13 bases. Per the germline V gene, CDR1 is SGHTA and CDR2 is FQGNSA. This CDR3 has 16 residues. The trim removed 5 bases at V and 4 bases at J, leaving 7 bases unmatched. The CDR3 reads CASSKSGLAGTETQYF. CDR3 nucleotides: TGTGCCAGCAGCAAATCGGGACTAGCGGGAACAGAGACCCAGTACTTC.

The chain links TRBV5-5 to TRBJ2-7, with 7 bases matching TRBD1. The germline V gene encodes CDR1 SGHKS and CDR2 YYEKEE (reference sequence). The ends lost 1 base at V and 0 bases at J; junction bases unmatched: 10. The CDR3 spans 17 residues. CDR3 coding DNA: TGTGCCAGCAGCTTGACCAGACAGGGCAAGAGCTCCTACGAGCAGTACTTC. Its translation is CASSLTRQGKSSYEQYF.

The V and J genes are TRBV7-8 and TRBJ2-1, with 7 nucleotides matching TRBD2. Losses at the gene ends were 2 bases for V and 5 bases for J; bases not matched to a gene: 15. CDR1 is SGHVS and CDR2 is FQNEAQ in the germline V gene. The CDR3 runs 18 residues. CDR3 in amino acids: CASSLTGDGGSIDNEQFF. Here the CDR3 DNA reads TGTGCCAGCAGCTTAACCGGAGATGGCGGGAGTATCGACAATGAGCAGTTCTTC.

The rearrangement joins TRBV9 to TRBJ2-3; D may correspond to TRBD1 or TRBD2 (5 bases each). With 0 bases removed from V and 2 bases from J, the gap between germline ends came to 10 bases. The CDR3 loop spans 15 amino acids. Germline CDR1 SGDLS, CDR2 YYNGEE. The CDR3 protein is CASSVEGTFTDTQYF. Here the CDR3 DNA reads TGTGCCAGCAGCGTAGAGGGGACCTTCACAGATACGCAGTATTTT.

The J gene is TRBJ1-2, the V gene TRBV30, with TRBD1 matching 7 bases. The CDR3 is 16 residues long. Germline V gene sequence: CDR1 GTSNPN, CDR2 SVGIG (reference sequence). V was clipped by 3 bases and J by 5 bases; unmatched bases: 15. CDR3 in amino acids: CAWRGDSLIGGYGYTF. In DNA form, the CDR3 reads TGTGCCTGGAGGGGGGACAGTCTAATTGGTGGATATGGCTACACCTTC.

V and J are TRBV19 and TRBJ1-1; maybe TRBD1 (6 bases). The CDR3 has 14 amino acids. V dropped 6 bases and J dropped 8 bases, with 19 bases sitting between them. CDR1 LNHDA and CDR2 SQIVND come from the germline V gene (reference sequence). CDR3 sequence reads: CASSGGQKAPEAFF. In nucleotides, the CDR3 is TGTGCCAGTAGCGGGGGACAAAAGGCGCCAGAAGCTTTCTTT.

This clone came up once. V and J are TRBV11-3 and TRBJ2-1; tentative D call: TRBD1 (6 bases). The germline V gene has CDR1 SGHNT and CDR2 YENEEA. CDR3 length equals 15 residues. V was cut by 0 bases and J by 9 bases, with 15 bases left in between. CDR3 sequence (DNA): TGTGCCAGCAGCTTAGATTCCCACAGGGACGGTGAGCAGTTCTTC. Translation gives CASSLDSHRDGEQFF.

The chain is built from TRBV4-1 and TRBJ2-1; D possibly corresponds to TRBD2 (6 bases). V shed 3 bases and J shed 2 bases, with 17 bases lying between them. Germline values: CDR1 MGHRA, CDR2 YSYEKL. The CDR3 is 17 residues long. CDR3 protein: CASSQVSSALTYNEQFF. CDR3 bases: TGCGCCAGCAGCCAGGTGTCTAGCGCCCTGACCTACAATGAGCAGTTCTTC.

This clone was detected a few times. The CDR3 coding sequence is TGTGCCAGCAGTCCTCGGAGCCGGAGAAGGACGTTGACTGAAGCTTTCTTT. It specifies CASSPRSRRRTLTEAFF. The V and J genes are TRBV27 and TRBJ1-1; the D is unclear. Germline CDR1 is MNHEY and CDR2 is SMNVEV (reference sequence). This CDR3 has 17 residues. V lost 5 bases and J lost 5, with 24 bases in between.

CDR3 in amino acids: CASSDGGGLYEQYF. The CDR3 DNA is TGTGCCAGCAGCGACGGTGGGGGGCTCTACGAGCAGTACTTC. This chain links TRBV9 with TRBJ2-7; D may be TRBD1 or TRBD2 (6 bases each). The CDR3 extends over 14 amino acids. Germline V gene data show CDR1 as SGDLS and CDR2 as YYNGEE. Deletions cut 3 bases from V and 3 bases from J, with 13 bases between.

The chain has TRBV28 and TRBJ2-1; TRBD1 agrees at 9 bases. CDR3 length: 12 amino acids. CDR1 and CDR2 from the germline V gene are MDHEN and SYDVKM. V lost 7 bases and J lost 10; bases outside the gene matches: 5. This CDR3 is CASNRQGGEQFF. In DNA form, the CDR3 reads TGTGCCAGCAACCGACAGGGGGGCGAGCAGTTCTTC.

A few counts support this clone. The chain combines TRBV5-4 with TRBJ2-2, with D possibly TRBD2 on 5 matching bases. Germline CDR1 SGHNT, CDR2 YYREEE (reference sequence). Trimming took 2 bases from V and 7 from J, leaving 15 bases between them. This CDR3 is built from 15 residues. The CDR3 sequence: CASSLEAPRGGELFF. In DNA form, the CDR3 reads TGTGCCAGCAGCTTAGAAGCGCCCCGGGGCGGGGAGCTGTTTTTT.

The chain has TRBV3-1 (or the pseudogene TRBV3-2) and TRBJ2-5; 9 bases line up with TRBD1. This CDR3 has 14 residues. Germline-derived CDR1 and CDR2 are LGHDT and YNNKEL (reference sequence). V lost 5 bases, J lost 2 bases, and 3 bases stayed unmatched. The CDR3 DNA sequence: TGTGCCAGCAGCTTTGGGACAGGGCAAGAGACCCAGTACTTC. Translating gives CASSFGTGQETQYF.

This rearrangement joins TRBV18 to TRBJ1-6, with 9 bases lining up with TRBD1. CDR1 and CDR2 (germline): KGHSH, LQKENI. V lost 6 bases and J lost 6; bases outside the gene matches: 6. This CDR3 contains 15 residues. In nucleotides, the CDR3 is TGTGCCAGCTCTCTTGGGACAGGGCTTAATTCACCCCTCCACTTT. Residues: CASSLGTGLNSPLHF.

CDR3 residues: CASSQEGGEQYF. For the CDR3, the DNA is TGTGCCAGCAGCCAAGAAGGGGGCGAGCAGTACTTC. The chain recombines TRBV4-2 with TRBJ2-7; D may be TRBD1 (6 bases). The germline V gene has CDR1 LGHNA and CDR2 YNFKEQ. This CDR3 is 12 amino acids long. V was clipped by 0 bases and J by 6 bases, with 6 bases between them.

The chain uses TRBV5-1 and TRBJ2-3; unclear D gene. Trimming shortened V by 5 bases and J by 1 base, and 11 bases separated the two germline ends. Per germline, CDR1 SGHRS and CDR2 YFSETQ. CDR3 length equals 14 residues. CDR3 protein: CASRSRSGTDTQYF. In DNA, the CDR3 is TGCGCCAGCAGGAGTCGTTCTGGCACAGATACGCAGTATTTT.

The CDR3 DNA reads TGTGCCAGCAGCACTCGCTACGGGGGGCCCTTGAATCTGAACACTGAAGCTTTCTTT. It yields the protein CASSTRYGGPLNLNTEAFF. V and J are TRBV9 and TRBJ1-1, with a possible D match to TRBD1 (6 bases). V lost 4 bases, J lost 0 bases, and 25 bases lay in between. This CDR3 contains 19 residues. In germline, CDR1 is SGDLS, CDR2 YYNGEE.

V usage is TRBV19 and J usage is TRBJ1-2; 7 positions agree with TRBD1. Losses at the gene ends were 10 bases for V and 4 bases for J; bases not matched to a gene: 9. Per the germline V gene, CDR1 is LNHDA and CDR2 is SQIVND (reference sequence). CDR3 length: 13 residues. CDR3 coding DNA: TGTGCCATAAGCCGGACAGGAACCTATGGCTACACCTTC. It is translated as CAISRTGTYGYTF.

This clone was observed once. The chain employs TRBV5-5 and TRBJ1-1, with 9 positions matching TRBD1. This CDR3 contains 15 residues. CDR1 is SGHKS, CDR2 YYEKEE, per germline (reference sequence). The trim removed 4 bases at V and 4 bases at J, leaving 8 bases unmatched. CDR3 DNA: TGTGCCAGCAGCCACGGGACAGGGTCCGGCACTGAAGCTTTCTTT. This gives the protein CASSHGTGSGTEAFF.

V usage is TRBV6-2 or TRBV6-3 and J usage is TRBJ1-2; a weak D match, TRBD1 (5 bases). The CDR3 spans 16 residues. The V gene's germline CDR1 is MNHEY and CDR2 SVGEGT. V lost 2 bases and J lost 7, with 20 bases in between. The CDR3 nucleotides are TGTGCCAGCAGTTACGAGCCCCGACAGAGGTCTACTGGCTACACCTTC. It encodes CASSYEPRQRSTGYTF.

The V and J genes are TRBV6-5 and TRBJ1-1, with no clear D. V was pared by 10 bases and J by 7 bases, with 10 bases between. The CDR3 is 10 amino acids. The germline V gene has CDR1 MNHEY and CDR2 SVGAGI. The CDR3 DNA reads as TGTGCCACCCCAATGGGTGAAGCTTTCTTT. Amino acids: CATPMGEAFF.

The genes are TRBV6-5 and TRBJ2-2; possible D gene TRBD2, 6 bases. The germline gives CDR1 MNHEY, CDR2 SVGAGI. V was pared by 2 bases and J by 5 bases, with 12 bases between. This CDR3 has 15 amino acids. CDR3: CASSYRGRATGELFF. The CDR3 DNA sequence: TGTGCCAGCAGTTACCGGGGGAGAGCGACCGGGGAGCTGTTTTTT.

This chain connects TRBV2 to TRBJ2-7, with D possibly being TRBD1 or TRBD2 (5 bases each). The V end was cut by 8 bases, the J end by 6 bases, with 17 bases between. CDR3 length: 13 residues. Germline CDR1 SNHLY, CDR2 FYNNEI. The CDR3, as DNA: TGTGCCAGCGACTGGGACGGGGCGGTCGAGCAGTACTTC. Residues: CASDWDGAVEQYF.

The genes are TRBV6-1 and TRBJ1-5; D might be TRBD1 (5 bases). Trimming stripped 3 bases from V and 0 bases from J, with 6 bases between. CDR3 length equals 14 residues. Germline loops: CDR1 MNHNS, CDR2 SASEGT. CDR3 in amino acids: CASSDRDSNQPQHF. The CDR3 nucleotides read TGTGCCAGCAGTGACAGGGATAGCAATCAGCCCCAGCATTTT.

This clone has just one count. The chain has TRBV5-1 and TRBJ2-7; D is tentatively TRBD1 or TRBD2 (7 bases each). V was clipped by 10 bases and J by 3 bases, with 17 bases between them. CDR1 is SGHRS and CDR2 is YFSETQ in the germline V gene. The CDR3 covers 13 residues. For the CDR3, the DNA is TGCGCCTCCCAGGGGGGGGTTGACTACGAGCAGTACTTC. Its translation is CASQGGVDYEQYF.

There are a few counts of this clone. The chain carries TRBV7-2 and TRBJ1-5; D ambiguous. V gave up 1 base and J gave up 2 bases, with 6 bases separating them. The CDR3 length is 14 residues. CDR1 and CDR2 (germline): SGHTA, FQGNSA. Written as DNA, the CDR3 is TGTGCCAGCAGCTTAGGGGAGGGCAATCAGCCCCAGCATTTT. As protein: CASSLGEGNQPQHF.